Each of the 8 T cell receptor beta chains below was sequenced from the same sample in a study of human T cells and chemical hapten exposure. Time point meaning: pre-sensitization, week 0. As to treatment: therapeutic diphenylcyclopropenone sensitization with weekly scalp DPC. TCRdb re-called the RACE reads through MiXCR, storing one row per CDR3 protein. The sample has 84,000 or so distinct CDR3 sequences, over 6.5% seen once. The material was whole blood, obtained in connection with sensitization to the hapten diphenylcyclopropenone (DPC). The receptors here all came from a man in his forties with alopecia areata. Some clones in this sample may be carry-over from other donors' samples.

This clonotype has more than one count but fewer than ten. This sequence joins TRBV4-1 and TRBJ2-2; the D gene is possibly TRBD1 (6 bases). Per germline, CDR1 MGHRA and CDR2 YSYEKL. Trimming removed 1 base from V and 8 bases from J, with 11 bases in between. The CDR3 covers 14 residues. CDR3 residues: CASSQGDNPGELFF. The CDR3 nucleotides are TGCGCCAGCAGCCAAGGGGACAATCCTGGGGAGCTGTTTTTT.

This clonotype was seen a few times. The chain uses TRBV11-2 and TRBJ2-4; the match to TRBD2 covers 11 bases. V lost 6 bases to trimming and J lost 0 bases; unmatched junction nucleotides: 16. Per germline, CDR1 SGHAT and CDR2 FQNNGV. The CDR3 runs 20 residues. The CDR3 reads CASSLIAGGRWEVAKNIQYF. DNA for the CDR3: TGTGCCAGCAGTCTTATAGCGGGAGGGCGATGGGAGGTAGCCAAAAACATTCAGTACTTC.

V is TRBV6-2 or TRBV6-3 and J is TRBJ2-7; D remains unclear. The CDR3 length is 11 residues. The ends were cut back, 5 bases at V and 5 bases at J, with 7 bases in the middle. Germline V gives CDR1 MNHEY, CDR2 SVGEGT. Written as DNA, the CDR3 is TGTGCCAGCAGTGGGGTGGACGAGCAGTACGTC. Protein sequence: CASSGVDEQYV.

This clonotype was observed a handful of times. The gene calls are TRBV27 and TRBJ1-1; D remains unclear. The V end lost 3 bases, the J end lost 4 bases, and 9 bases lay between the germline ends. This CDR3 is built from 13 residues. Germline V gene sequence: CDR1 MNHEY, CDR2 SMNVEV (reference sequence). CDR3: CASSFDWGTEAFF. The CDR3 region has the DNA TGTGCCAGCAGTTTTGATTGGGGCACTGAAGCTTTCTTT.

V gene TRBV7-3 combines with J gene TRBJ2-1; D remains ambiguous. The V and J ends lost 5 bases and 0 bases respectively, with 17 bases between them. The CDR3 covers 17 residues. Germline V gene sequence: CDR1 SGHTA, CDR2 FQGTGA. The CDR3 is CASSLRPLRSSYNEQFF. The CDR3 DNA sequence: TGTGCCAGCAGCCTCCGGCCACTCCGGAGCTCCTACAATGAGCAGTTCTTC.

Many counts were recorded for this clonotype. Here the CDR3 reads CASSLTGANYGYTF. The CDR3 region has the DNA TGTGCCAGCAGTTTAACAGGGGCTAACTATGGCTACACCTTC. The chain combines TRBV6-5 with TRBJ1-2; 7 bases line up with TRBD1. With V trimmed by 4 bases and J by 0 bases, 2 bases remained unmatched. In germline, CDR1 is MNHEY, CDR2 SVGAGI. This CDR3 contains 14 residues.

This clonotype was observed many times. The chain couples TRBV29-1 to TRBJ2-3, with 12 positions matching TRBD2. The ends lost 6 bases at V and 2 bases at J; junction bases unmatched: 33. Germline V gene data show CDR1 as SQVTM and CDR2 as ANQGSEA. The CDR3 length is 24 residues. The CDR3 region is CSVTPIPTSGRSFGAGTLTDTQYF. DNA of the CDR3: TGCAGCGTCACTCCAATCCCCACTAGCGGGAGGAGTTTCGGGGCAGGGACCCTCACAGATACGCAGTATTTT.

CDR3 sequence (DNA): TGCAGTGCTAGAGACAGGGGAAGCCAGCCCCAGCATTTT. This translates into CSARDRGSQPQHF. The V call is TRBV20-1, the J call TRBJ1-5; maybe TRBD1 (6 bases). Looked up from germline, CDR1 is DFQATT and CDR2 is SNEGSKA (reference sequence). V lost 0 bases, J lost 7 bases, and 10 bases lay in between. CDR3 length: 13 amino acids.